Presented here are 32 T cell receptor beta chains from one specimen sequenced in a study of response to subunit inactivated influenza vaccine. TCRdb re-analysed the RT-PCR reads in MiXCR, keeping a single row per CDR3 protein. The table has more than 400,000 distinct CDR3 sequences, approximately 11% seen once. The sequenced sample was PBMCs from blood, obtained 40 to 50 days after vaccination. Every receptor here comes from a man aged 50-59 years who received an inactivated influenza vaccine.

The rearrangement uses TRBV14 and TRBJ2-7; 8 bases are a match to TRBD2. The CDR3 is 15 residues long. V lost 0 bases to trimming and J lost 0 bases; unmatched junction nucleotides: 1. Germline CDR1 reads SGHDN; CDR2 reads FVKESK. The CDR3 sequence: CASSQELAASYEQYF. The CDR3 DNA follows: TGTGCCAGCAGCCAAGAACTAGCGGCCTCCTACGAGCAGTACTTC. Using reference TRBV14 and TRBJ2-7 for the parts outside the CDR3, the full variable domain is EAGVTQFPSHSVIEKGQTVTLRCDPISGHDNLYWYRRVMGKEIKFLLHFVKESKQDESGMPNNRFLAERTGGTYSTLKVQPAELEDSGVYFCASSQELAASYEQYFGPGTRLTVT.

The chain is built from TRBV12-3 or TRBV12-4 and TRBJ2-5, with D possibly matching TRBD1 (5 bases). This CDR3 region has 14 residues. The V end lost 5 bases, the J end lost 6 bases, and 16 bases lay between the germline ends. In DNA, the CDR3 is TGTGCCAGCAGTCTAGGGGTCGGTAAGCAGACCCAGTACTTC. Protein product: CASSLGVGKQTQYF.

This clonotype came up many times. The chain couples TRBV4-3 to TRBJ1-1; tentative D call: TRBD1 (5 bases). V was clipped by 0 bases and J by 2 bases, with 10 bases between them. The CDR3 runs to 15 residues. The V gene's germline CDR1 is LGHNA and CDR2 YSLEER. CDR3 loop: CASSQDWGVNTEAFF. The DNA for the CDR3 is TGCGCCAGCAGCCAAGATTGGGGGGTAAACACTGAAGCTTTCTTT.

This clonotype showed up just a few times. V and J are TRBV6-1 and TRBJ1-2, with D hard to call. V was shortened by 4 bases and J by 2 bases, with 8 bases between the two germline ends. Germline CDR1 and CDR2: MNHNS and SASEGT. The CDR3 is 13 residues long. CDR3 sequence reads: CASSVLENYGYTF. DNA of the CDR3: TGTGCCAGCAGTGTATTGGAAAACTATGGCTACACCTTC.

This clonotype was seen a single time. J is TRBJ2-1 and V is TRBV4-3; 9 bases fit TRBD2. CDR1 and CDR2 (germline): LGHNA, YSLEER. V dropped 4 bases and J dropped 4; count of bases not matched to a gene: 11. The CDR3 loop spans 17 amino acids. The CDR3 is CASSPVSSGGPYNEQFF. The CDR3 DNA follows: TGCGCCAGCAGCCCCGTGAGTAGCGGGGGACCTTACAATGAGCAGTTCTTC.

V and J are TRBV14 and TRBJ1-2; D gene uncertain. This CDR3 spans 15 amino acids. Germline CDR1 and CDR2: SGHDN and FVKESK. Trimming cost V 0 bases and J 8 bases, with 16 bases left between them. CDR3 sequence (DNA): TGTGCCAGCAGCCAAGATTTGGTTACGGGTCAAGGCTACACCTTC. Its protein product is CASSQDLVTGQGYTF.

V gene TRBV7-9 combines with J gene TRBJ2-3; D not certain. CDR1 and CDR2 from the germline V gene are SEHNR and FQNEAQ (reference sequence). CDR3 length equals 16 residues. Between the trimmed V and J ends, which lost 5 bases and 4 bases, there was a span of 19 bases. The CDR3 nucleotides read TGTGCCAGCAGCGTTACTATACGACCGGCGGCAGATACGCAGTATTTT. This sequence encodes CASSVTIRPAADTQYF. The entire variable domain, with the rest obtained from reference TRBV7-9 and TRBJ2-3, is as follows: DTGVSQNPRHKITKRGQNVTFRCDPISEHNRLYWYRQTLGQGPEFLTYFQNEAQLEKSRLLSDRFSAERPKGSFSTLEIQRTEQGDSAMYLCASSVTIRPAADTQYFGPGTRLTVL.

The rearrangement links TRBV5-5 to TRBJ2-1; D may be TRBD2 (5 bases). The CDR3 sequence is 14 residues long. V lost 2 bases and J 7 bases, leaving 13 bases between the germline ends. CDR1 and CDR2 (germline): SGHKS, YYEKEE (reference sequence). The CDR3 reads CASSFELVRNEQFF. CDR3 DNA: TGTGCCAGCAGCTTCGAACTAGTACGGAATGAGCAGTTCTTC. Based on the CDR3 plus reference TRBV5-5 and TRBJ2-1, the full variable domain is DAGVTQSPTHLIKTRGQQVTLRCSPISGHKSVSWYQQVLGQGPQFIFQYYEKEERGRGNFPDRFSARQFPNYSSELNVNALLLGDSALYLCASSFELVRNEQFFGPGTRLTVL.

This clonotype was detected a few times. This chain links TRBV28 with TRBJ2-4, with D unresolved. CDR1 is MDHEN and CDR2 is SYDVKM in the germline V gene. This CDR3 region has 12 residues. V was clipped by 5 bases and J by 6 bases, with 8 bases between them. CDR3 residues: CASSEKLNIQYF. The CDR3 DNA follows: TGTGCCAGCAGTGAAAAACTAAACATTCAGTACTTC.

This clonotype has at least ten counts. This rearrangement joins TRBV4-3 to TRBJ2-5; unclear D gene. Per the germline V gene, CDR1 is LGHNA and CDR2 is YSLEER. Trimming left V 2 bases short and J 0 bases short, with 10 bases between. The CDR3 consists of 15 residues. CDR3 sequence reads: CASSQFGRNQETQYF. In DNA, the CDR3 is TGCGCCAGCAGCCAATTCGGACGCAACCAAGAGACCCAGTACTTC.

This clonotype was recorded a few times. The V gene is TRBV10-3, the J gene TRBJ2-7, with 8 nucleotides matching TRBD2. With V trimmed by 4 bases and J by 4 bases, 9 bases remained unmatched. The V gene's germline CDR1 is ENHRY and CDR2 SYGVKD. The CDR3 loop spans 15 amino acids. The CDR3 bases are TGTGCCATCAGTGTGGAGGTAGCGGGGAGGTACGAGCAGTACTTC. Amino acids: CAISVEVAGRYEQYF.

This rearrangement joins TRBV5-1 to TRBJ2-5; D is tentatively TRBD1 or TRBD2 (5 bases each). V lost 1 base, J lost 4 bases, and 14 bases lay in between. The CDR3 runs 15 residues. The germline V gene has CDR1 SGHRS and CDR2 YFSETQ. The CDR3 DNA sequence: TGCGCCAGCAGCTTGACAATGGGACCGGGAGAGACCCAGTACTTC. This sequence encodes CASSLTMGPGETQYF.

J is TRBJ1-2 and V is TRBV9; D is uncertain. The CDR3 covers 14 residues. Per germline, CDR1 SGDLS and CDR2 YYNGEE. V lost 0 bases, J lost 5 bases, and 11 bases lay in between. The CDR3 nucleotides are TGTGCCAGCAGCGTAGGGAACAGAGATTATGGCTACACCTTC. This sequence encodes CASSVGNRDYGYTF.

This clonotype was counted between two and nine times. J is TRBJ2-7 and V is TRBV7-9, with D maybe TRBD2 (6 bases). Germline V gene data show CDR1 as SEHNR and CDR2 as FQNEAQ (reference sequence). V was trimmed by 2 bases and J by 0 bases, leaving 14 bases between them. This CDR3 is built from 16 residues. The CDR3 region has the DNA TGTGCCAGCAGCTTAAGTCGCGGGGCTAGCTCCTACGAGCAGTACTTC. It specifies CASSLSRGASSYEQYF.

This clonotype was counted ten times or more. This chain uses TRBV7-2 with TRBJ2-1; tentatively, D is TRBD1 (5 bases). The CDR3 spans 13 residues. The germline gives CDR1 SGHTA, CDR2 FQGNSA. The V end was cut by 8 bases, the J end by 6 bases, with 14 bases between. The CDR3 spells CASHPRGGNEQFF. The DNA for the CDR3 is TGTGCCAGCCATCCTAGGGGCGGCAATGAGCAGTTCTTC.

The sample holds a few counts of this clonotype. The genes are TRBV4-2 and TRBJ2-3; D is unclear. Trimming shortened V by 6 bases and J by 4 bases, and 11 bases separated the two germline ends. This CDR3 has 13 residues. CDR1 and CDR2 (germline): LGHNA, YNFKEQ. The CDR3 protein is CASRGIVADTQYF. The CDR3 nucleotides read TGTGCCAGCAGAGGGATTGTGGCAGATACGCAGTATTTT.

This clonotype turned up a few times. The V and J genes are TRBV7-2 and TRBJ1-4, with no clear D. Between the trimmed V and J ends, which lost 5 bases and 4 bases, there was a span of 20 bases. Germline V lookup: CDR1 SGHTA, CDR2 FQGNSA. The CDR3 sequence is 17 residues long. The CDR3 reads CASSPGRKILYNEKLFF. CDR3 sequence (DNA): TGTGCCAGCAGCCCTGGACGGAAGATCCTATATAATGAAAAACTGTTTTTT.

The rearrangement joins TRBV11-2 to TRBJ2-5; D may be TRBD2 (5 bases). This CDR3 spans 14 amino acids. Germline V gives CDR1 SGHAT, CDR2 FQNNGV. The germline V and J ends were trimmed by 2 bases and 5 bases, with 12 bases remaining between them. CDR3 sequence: CASSLNRGWETQYF. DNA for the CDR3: TGTGCCAGCAGCTTAAACCGGGGTTGGGAGACCCAGTACTTC.

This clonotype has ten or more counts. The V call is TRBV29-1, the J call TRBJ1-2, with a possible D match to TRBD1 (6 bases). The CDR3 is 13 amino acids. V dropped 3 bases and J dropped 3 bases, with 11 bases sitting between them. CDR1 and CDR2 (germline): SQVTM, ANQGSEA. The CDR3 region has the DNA TGCAGCGTTGATGCGGGGGCCTACTATGGCTACACCTTC. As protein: CSVDAGAYYGYTF.

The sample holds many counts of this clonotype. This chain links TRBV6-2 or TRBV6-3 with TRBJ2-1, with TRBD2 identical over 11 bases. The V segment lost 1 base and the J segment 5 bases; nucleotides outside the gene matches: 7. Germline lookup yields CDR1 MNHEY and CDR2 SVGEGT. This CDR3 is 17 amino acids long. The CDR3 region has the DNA TGTGCCAGCAGTTACTTACATACTAGCGGGAGCAACAATGAGCAGTTCTTC. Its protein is CASSYLHTSGSNNEQFF.

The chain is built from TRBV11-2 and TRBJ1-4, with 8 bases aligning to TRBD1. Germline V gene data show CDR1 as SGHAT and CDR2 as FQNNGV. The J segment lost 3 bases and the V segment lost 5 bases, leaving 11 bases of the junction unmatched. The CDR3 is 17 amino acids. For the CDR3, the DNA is TGTGCCAGCAGCATTCTACAGGGGGGAGCGCCTAATGAAAAACTGTTTTTT. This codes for CASSILQGGAPNEKLFF. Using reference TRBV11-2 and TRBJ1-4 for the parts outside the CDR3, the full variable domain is EAGVAQSPRYKIIEKRQSVAFWCNPISGHATLYWYQQILGQGPKLLIQFQNNGVVDDSQLPKDRFSAERLKGVDSTLKIQPAKLEDSAVYLCASSILQGGAPNEKLFFGSGTQLSVL.

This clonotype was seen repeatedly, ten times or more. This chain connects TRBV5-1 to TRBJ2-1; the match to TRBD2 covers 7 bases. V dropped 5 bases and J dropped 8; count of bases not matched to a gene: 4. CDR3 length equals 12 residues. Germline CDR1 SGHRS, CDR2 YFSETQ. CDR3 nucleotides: TGCGCCAGCAGGAAGGGGAGGGATGAGCAGTTCTTC. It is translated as CASRKGRDEQFF.

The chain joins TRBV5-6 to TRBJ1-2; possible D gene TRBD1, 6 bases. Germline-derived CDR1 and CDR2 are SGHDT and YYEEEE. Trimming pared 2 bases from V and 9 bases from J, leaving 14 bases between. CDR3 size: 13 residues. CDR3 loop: CASSFPDSQRYTF. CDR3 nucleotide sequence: TGTGCCAGCAGCTTCCCGGACAGTCAGCGCTACACCTTC.

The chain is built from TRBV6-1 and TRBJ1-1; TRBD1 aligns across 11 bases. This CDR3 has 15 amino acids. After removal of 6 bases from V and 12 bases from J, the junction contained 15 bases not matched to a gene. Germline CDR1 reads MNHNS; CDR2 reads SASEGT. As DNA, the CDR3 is TGTGCCAGCAGGGAGGACAGGGGGCGCGGTATTAGGACTTTCTTT. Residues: CASREDRGRGIRTFF.

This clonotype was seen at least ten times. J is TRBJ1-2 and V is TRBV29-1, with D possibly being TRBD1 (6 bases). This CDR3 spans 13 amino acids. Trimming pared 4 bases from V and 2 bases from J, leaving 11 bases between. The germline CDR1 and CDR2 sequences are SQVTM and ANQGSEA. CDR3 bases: TGCAGCGTTGGGTTAGGGGGAAACTATGGCTACACCTTC. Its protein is CSVGLGGNYGYTF.

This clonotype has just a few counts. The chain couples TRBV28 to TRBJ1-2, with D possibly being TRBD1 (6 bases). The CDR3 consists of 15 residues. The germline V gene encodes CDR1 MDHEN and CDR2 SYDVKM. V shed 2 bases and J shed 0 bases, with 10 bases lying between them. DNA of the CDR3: TGTGCCAGCAGTTTAAGAGGGGGATCTAACTATGGCTACACCTTC. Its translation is CASSLRGGSNYGYTF.

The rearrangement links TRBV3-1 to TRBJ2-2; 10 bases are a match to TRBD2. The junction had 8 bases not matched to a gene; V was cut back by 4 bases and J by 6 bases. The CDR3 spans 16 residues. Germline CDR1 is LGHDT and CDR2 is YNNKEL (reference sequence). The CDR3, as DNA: TGTGCCAGCAGCCTGTTAGCGGGAGGTCTCGCCGGGGAGCTGTTTTTT. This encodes CASSLLAGGLAGELFF. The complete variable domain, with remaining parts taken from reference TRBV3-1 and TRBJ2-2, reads DTAVSQTPKYLVTQMGNDKSIKCEQNLGHDTMYWYKQDSKKFLKIMFSYNNKELIINETVPNRFSPKSPDKAHLNLHINSLELGDSAVYFCASSLLAGGLAGELFFGEGSRLTVL.

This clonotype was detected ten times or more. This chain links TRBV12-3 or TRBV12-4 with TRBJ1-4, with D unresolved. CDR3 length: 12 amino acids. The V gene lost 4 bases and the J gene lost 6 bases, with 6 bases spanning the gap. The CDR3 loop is CASSWGYEKLFF. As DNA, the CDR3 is TGTGCCAGCAGTTGGGGTTATGAAAAACTGTTTTTT.

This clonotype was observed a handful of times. CDR3 sequence: CASSPGTETEAFF. CDR3 DNA sequence: TGTGCCAGCAGCCCTGGAACGGAGACTGAAGCTTTCTTT. J is TRBJ1-1 and V is TRBV5-6; D gene unclear. CDR1 is SGHDT and CDR2 is YYEEEE in the germline V gene. V gave up 4 bases and J gave up 5 bases, with 12 bases separating them. The CDR3 sequence is 13 residues long. The complete variable domain, with remaining parts taken from reference TRBV5-6 and TRBJ1-1, reads DAGVTQSPTHLIKTRGQQVTLRCSPKSGHDTVSWYQQALGQGPQFIFQYYEEEERQRGNFPDRFSGHQFPNYSSELNVNALLLGDSALYLCASSPGTETEAFFGQGTRLTVV.

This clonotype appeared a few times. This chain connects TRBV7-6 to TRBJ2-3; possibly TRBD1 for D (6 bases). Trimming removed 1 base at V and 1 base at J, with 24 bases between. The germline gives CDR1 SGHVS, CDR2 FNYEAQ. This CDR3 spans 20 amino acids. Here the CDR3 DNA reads TGTGCCAGCAGCTTAGGGGACATGAATGGTTTCTTAAGCCGCACAGATACGCAGTATTTT. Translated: CASSLGDMNGFLSRTDTQYF.

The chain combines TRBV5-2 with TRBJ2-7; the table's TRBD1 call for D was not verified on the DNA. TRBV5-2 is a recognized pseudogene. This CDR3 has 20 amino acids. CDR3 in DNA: TGTGCCAGCAGCTTGGGGAAGTCAGGGGAAAAGGCGGAAGTAAACTACGAGCAGTACTTC. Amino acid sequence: CASSLGKSGEKAEVNYEQYF.

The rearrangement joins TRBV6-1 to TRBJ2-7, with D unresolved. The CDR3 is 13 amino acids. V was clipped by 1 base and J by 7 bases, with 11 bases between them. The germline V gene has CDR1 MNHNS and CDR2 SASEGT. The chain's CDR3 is CASSEVFYGEQYF. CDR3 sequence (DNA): TGTGCCAGCAGTGAAGTATTTTATGGTGAGCAGTACTTC.